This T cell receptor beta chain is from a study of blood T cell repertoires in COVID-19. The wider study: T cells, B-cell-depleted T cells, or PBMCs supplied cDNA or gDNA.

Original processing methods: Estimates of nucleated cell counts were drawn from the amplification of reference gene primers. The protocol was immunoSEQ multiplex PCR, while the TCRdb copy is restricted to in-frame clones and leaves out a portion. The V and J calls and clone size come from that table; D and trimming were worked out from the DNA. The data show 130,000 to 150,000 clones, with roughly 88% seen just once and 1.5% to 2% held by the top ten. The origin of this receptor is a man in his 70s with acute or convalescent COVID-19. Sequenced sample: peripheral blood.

In DNA, the CDR3 is TGTGCCACCAGCAGACAGGGGACCACAGATACGCAGTATTTT. Encoded protein: CATSRQGTTDTQYF. The chain has TRBV15 and TRBJ2-3, with a tentative D call TRBD1 (6 bases). The V end lost 2 bases, the J end lost 2 bases, and 8 bases lay between the germline ends. Per the germline V gene, CDR1 is LNHNV and CDR2 is YYDKDF (reference sequence). The CDR3 consists of 14 residues.